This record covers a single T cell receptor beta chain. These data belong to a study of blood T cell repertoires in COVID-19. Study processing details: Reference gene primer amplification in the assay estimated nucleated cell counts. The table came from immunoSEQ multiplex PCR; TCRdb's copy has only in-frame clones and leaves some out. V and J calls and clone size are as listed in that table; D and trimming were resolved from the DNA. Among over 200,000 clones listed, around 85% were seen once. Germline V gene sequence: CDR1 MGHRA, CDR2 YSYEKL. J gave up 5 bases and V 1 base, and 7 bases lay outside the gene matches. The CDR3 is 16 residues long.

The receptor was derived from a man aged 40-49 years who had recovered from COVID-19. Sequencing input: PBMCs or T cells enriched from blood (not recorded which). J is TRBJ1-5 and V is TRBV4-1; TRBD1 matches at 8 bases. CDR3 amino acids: CASSQGGRGLYQPQHF. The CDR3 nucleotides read TGCGCCAGCAGCCAAGGCGGCAGGGGGCTCTATCAGCCCCAGCATTTT.